A single sample gave rise to the 21 T cell receptor beta chains below, sequenced in a study of response to subunit inactivated influenza vaccine (dated by TCRdb to 2016 to 2018). Receptors were amplified or captured by RT-PCR. This sample was sequenced with an Illumina HiSeq 2500. TCRdb trimmed the raw reads at Q25, called clones with MiXCR and kept productive beta chains. When rows share a CDR3 protein, they turn into one entry using the most common DNA and genes. Across this sample there are 550,000 to 600,000 distinct CDR3 sequences, with roughly 10% seen only once. Jointly, the top ten make up approximately 10% of the sample. Sample: PBMCs from blood, taken on the day of vaccination. The receptors stem from a man aged 45-60 years who received an inactivated influenza vaccine. Donor details come from another sample of the same person, matched by shared clones.

This clonotype was picked up a small number of times. The CDR3, as DNA: TGTGCCAGCAGCCATATACAGGGTAATCAGCCCCAGCATTTT. Its protein is CASSHIQGNQPQHF. J is TRBJ1-5 and V is TRBV4-2, with D tentatively TRBD1 (6 bases). The CDR3 is 14 amino acids. Looked up from germline, CDR1 is LGHNA and CDR2 is YNFKEQ. V lost 3 bases and J 4 bases, leaving 10 bases between the germline ends.

This clonotype has only a few counts. The CDR3 DNA follows: TGTGCCAGCAGCTTAGCTACACAGGGGCCCTACGAGCAGTACTTC. Its translation is CASSLATQGPYEQYF. J is TRBJ2-7 and V is TRBV7-2; 7 bases match TRBD1. The CDR3 runs to 15 residues. Trimming cost V 0 bases and J 2 bases; bases outside gene matches: 4. In germline, CDR1 is SGHTA, CDR2 FQGNSA. The whole variable domain, filled in from reference TRBV7-2 and TRBJ2-7, reads GAGVSQSPSNKVTEKGKDVELRCDPISGHTALYWYRQSLGQGLEFLIYFQGNSAPDKSGLPSDRFSAERTGGSVSTLTIQRTQQEDSAVYLCASSLATQGPYEQYFGPGTRLTVT.

The CDR3 bases are TGTGCCAGCAGTTCCCCGCGCGGCCCAACGAGCTCCTACGAGCAGTACTTC. It codes for CASSSPRGPTSSYEQYF. The chain employs TRBV27 and TRBJ2-7; no definite D call. Germline-derived CDR1 and CDR2 are MNHEY and SMNVEV (reference sequence). Trimming took 4 bases from V and 0 from J, leaving 19 bases between them. The length of the CDR3 is 17 residues.

The rearrangement uses TRBV29-1 and TRBJ1-1; D remains unclear. From germline, CDR1 is SQVTM and CDR2 ANQGSEA. This CDR3 contains 12 residues. V lost 0 bases, J lost 10 bases, and 12 bases lay in between. This CDR3 reads CSVEDVVAGAFF. DNA for the CDR3: TGCAGCGTTGAAGATGTGGTGGCGGGAGCTTTCTTT. Using reference TRBV29-1 and TRBJ1-1 for the parts outside the CDR3, the full variable domain is SAVISQKPSRDICQRGTSLTIQCQVDSQVTMMFWYRQQPGQSLTLIATANQGSEATYESGFVIDKFPISRPNLTFSTLTVSNMSPEDSSIYLCSVEDVVAGAFFGQGTRLTVV.

This clonotype was counted a few times. The rearrangement links TRBV5-5 to TRBJ2-1; D remains unclear. The CDR3 extends over 15 amino acids. Germline CDR1 reads SGHKS; CDR2 reads YYEKEE (reference sequence). V dropped 4 bases and J dropped 0 bases, with 11 bases sitting between them. The CDR3, as DNA: TGTGCCAGCAGCATCGCTACGAGCTCCTACAATGAGCAGTTCTTC. Its protein is CASSIATSSYNEQFF.

This clonotype was counted many times. The gene calls are TRBV12-3 or TRBV12-4 and TRBJ2-1, with 14 bases lining up with TRBD2. With 5 bases clipped from V and 8 bases from J, the junction kept 8 bases outside the gene matches. CDR3 length: 16 amino acids. The CDR3: CASSPGLAGGGDEQFF. For the CDR3, the DNA is TGTGCCAGCAGTCCTGGACTAGCGGGAGGTGGGGATGAGCAGTTCTTC.

This clonotype was seen many times. The chain combines TRBV28 with TRBJ2-7; 7 positions match TRBD1. Germline CDR1 reads MDHEN; CDR2 reads SYDVKM. Trimming cost V 1 base and J 7 bases; bases outside gene matches: 19. The CDR3 is made up of 18 amino acids. The CDR3: CASSLFLARTKGAREQYF. Written as DNA, the CDR3 is TGTGCCAGCAGTTTATTCCTAGCCCGGACAAAGGGGGCGCGTGAGCAGTACTTC. The variable domain in full, completed from reference TRBV28 and TRBJ2-7, reads DVKVTQSSRYLVKRTGEKVFLECVQDMDHENMFWYRQDPGLGLRLIYFSYDVKMKEKGDIPEGYSVSREKKERFSLILESASTNQTSMYLCASSLFLARTKGAREQYFGPGTRLTVT.

This clonotype was found many times. This chain joins TRBV12-3 or TRBV12-4 and TRBJ2-1, with D possibly TRBD2 on 5 matching bases. Trimming pared 6 bases from V and 9 bases from J, leaving 18 bases between. This CDR3 has 14 residues. The DNA for the CDR3 is TGTGCCAGCAGCCTAAGGACTCACGGTGGTGAGCAGTTCTTC. Encoded protein: CASSLRTHGGEQFF.

The table lists this clonotype with a few counts. The chain couples TRBV12-3 or TRBV12-4 to TRBJ2-7, with TRBD1 matching over 9 bases. The V segment lost 6 bases and the J segment 3 bases; nucleotides outside the gene matches: 6. The CDR3 has 14 amino acids. Here the CDR3 DNA reads TGTGCCAGCAGACCGGGACAGGGTTACTACGAGCAGTACTTC. It is translated as CASRPGQGYYEQYF.

DNA for the CDR3: TGTGCCAGCAGTTTTCTCCGGGGATCCTACAATGAGCAGTTCTTC. This sequence encodes CASSFLRGSYNEQFF. This rearrangement joins TRBV6-2 or TRBV6-3 to TRBJ2-1; tentatively, D is TRBD2 (5 bases). This CDR3 comprises 15 residues. Germline V lookup: CDR1 MNHEY, CDR2 SVGEGT. V was pared by 4 bases and J by 1 base, with 11 bases between.

The chain couples TRBV20-1 to TRBJ1-4, with D unresolved. The CDR3 sequence is 14 residues long. Germline V CDR1 and CDR2: DFQATT, SNEGSKA (reference sequence). V lost 1 base, J lost 7 bases, and 13 bases lay in between. This chain's CDR3 is CSARGTRNSEKLFF. The DNA of the CDR3 is TGCAGTGCTAGAGGGACCCGGAATAGTGAAAAACTGTTTTTT.

The table lists this clonotype with many counts. V is TRBV7-2 and J is TRBJ2-7; 9 bases agree with TRBD2. The CDR3 runs to 13 residues. Germline CDR1 reads SGHTA; CDR2 reads FQGNSA. V dropped 6 bases and J dropped 6; count of bases not matched to a gene: 6. CDR3 sequence (DNA): TGTGCCAGCAGTCTCAGCGGGAGGTCCGAGCAGTACTTC. Translating gives CASSLSGRSEQYF.

The chain uses TRBV4-3 and TRBJ2-7; D call uncertain. Germline-derived CDR1 and CDR2 are LGHNA and YSLEER. V lost 1 base and J 6 bases, leaving 13 bases between the germline ends. The CDR3 covers 14 residues. The CDR3 DNA follows: TGCGCCAGCAGCCAAGCTCAGGTGGGTGCCGAGCAGTACTTC. This codes for CASSQAQVGAEQYF.

In this sample, this clonotype turned up many times. CDR3 sequence: CSVYLQGLVSYEQYF. As DNA, the CDR3 is TGCAGCGTTTATCTCCAGGGGCTCGTATCCTACGAGCAGTACTTC. The chain combines TRBV29-1 with TRBJ2-7, with D perhaps matching TRBD1 (6 bases). The germline CDR1 and CDR2 sequences are SQVTM and ANQGSEA. Trimming pared 5 bases from V and 1 base from J, leaving 18 bases between. The CDR3 is 15 amino acids.

This clonotype was picked up a small number of times. The chain carries TRBV5-1 and TRBJ2-5; 8 positions agree with TRBD1. The germline V gene has CDR1 SGHRS and CDR2 YFSETQ. The junction had 8 bases not matched to a gene; V was cut back by 4 bases and J by 6 bases. The CDR3 has 14 amino acids. The CDR3 region has the DNA TGCGCCAGCAGCCCAGGACAGGGCTGGAAGACCCAGTACTTC. Translation gives CASSPGQGWKTQYF.

As for this clonotype: A read error may produce the germline difference seen at one junction end. The chain recombines TRBV20-1 with TRBJ2-4; D is possibly TRBD1 or TRBD2 (6 bases each). The V gene's germline CDR1 is DFQATT and CDR2 SNEGSKA (reference sequence). The CDR3 is made up of 15 amino acids. The CDR3 sequence is CSAKTGPGAKSIQYF. As DNA, the CDR3 is TGCAGTGCTAAGACAGGCCCGGGGGCCAAAAGCATTCAGTACTTC.

The CDR3 spells CASSERPRGGSSGNTIYF. As DNA, the CDR3 is TGTGCCAGCAGTGAAAGGCCGAGGGGCGGTAGCTCTGGAAACACCATATATTTT. This chain joins TRBV6-1 and TRBJ1-3, with D perhaps TRBD1 (5 bases). The CDR3 totals 18 residues. CDR1 and CDR2 from the germline V gene are MNHNS and SASEGT. Trimming left V 2 bases short and J 0 bases short, with 17 bases between.

The chain links TRBV18 to TRBJ2-3; no clear D. This CDR3 has 13 residues. Germline V gene data show CDR1 as KGHSH and CDR2 as LQKENI. V lost 2 bases, J lost 3 bases, and 6 bases lay in between. CDR3 sequence: CASSPMDTDTQYF. The CDR3 region has the DNA TGTGCCAGCTCACCAATGGATACAGATACGCAGTATTTT. Full variable domain (remainder filled in from reference TRBV18 and TRBJ2-3): NAGVMQNPRHLVRRRGQEARLRCSPMKGHSHVYWYRQLPEEGLKFMVYLQKENIIDESGMPKERFSAEFPKEGPSILRIQQVVRGDSAAYFCASSPMDTDTQYFGPGTRLTVL.

This clonotype was seen only a few times. This chain uses TRBV7-9 with TRBJ1-2; the match to TRBD1 covers 7 bases. V lost 4 bases, J lost 3 bases, and 5 bases stayed unmatched. The germline CDR1 and CDR2 sequences are SEHNR and FQNEAQ (reference sequence). This CDR3 is 14 amino acids long. CDR3 amino acids: CASSYRTGDYGYTF. DNA for the CDR3: TGTGCCAGCAGCTATCGGACAGGCGACTATGGCTACACCTTC.

This clonotype was recorded many times. V gene TRBV6-2 or TRBV6-3 combines with J gene TRBJ2-1, with 11 bases identical to TRBD2. The junction had 6 bases not matched to a gene; V was cut back by 6 bases and J by 5 bases. The length of the CDR3 is 15 residues. CDR1 and CDR2 from the germline V gene are MNHEY and SVGEGT. The DNA of the CDR3 is TGTGCCAGCAGCCTACTAGCGGGAGTGAACAATGAGCAGTTCTTC. Its protein is CASSLLAGVNNEQFF.

This clonotype was counted between two and nine times. The chain couples TRBV7-2 to TRBJ2-7, with 7 bases fitting TRBD1. Germline assignment: CDR1 SGHTA and CDR2 FQGNSA. This CDR3 spans 14 amino acids. The V gene end was trimmed by 4 bases and the J gene end by 4 bases; junction bases not matched to a gene: 7. As DNA, the CDR3 is TGTGCCAGCAGCTGGGGACAGAGCCCTTACGAGCAGTACTTC. Amino acid sequence: CASSWGQSPYEQYF. The variable domain in full, with the rest retrieved from reference TRBV7-2 and TRBJ2-7, is GAGVSQSPSNKVTEKGKDVELRCDPISGHTALYWYRQSLGQGLEFLIYFQGNSAPDKSGLPSDRFSAERTGGSVSTLTIQRTQQEDSAVYLCASSWGQSPYEQYFGPGTRLTVT.